This T cell receptor beta chain is drawn from a study of a mutant IDH1 vaccine in newly diagnosed glioma. Turning to the study itself: Before enrollment, patients got radiotherapy alone, temozolomide alone, or mostly the combination.

The sample's time point: week 35, safety follow-up. Each vaccine dose was 300 ug of mutant IDH1 20-mer peptide, with topical imiquimod. The patients were given eight vaccinations, one each in weeks 1, 3, 5, 7, 11, 15, 19 and 23. Patients carried new grade 3 or 4 IDH1-mutant astrocytomas lacking nuclear ATRX. CDR3 size: 18 residues. Germline lookup yields CDR1 LNHDA and CDR2 SQIVND (reference sequence). The V gene lost 4 bases and the J gene lost 2 bases, with 23 bases spanning the gap. Turning to this clone: Its antigen is unknown.

Measured with immunoSEQ multiplex PCR; TCRdb has only the in-frame clones, and not every one. The sample lists about 45,000 clones, around 94% occurring once. This receptor was identified in a man aged 45-60 years with glioma. The genes are TRBV19 and TRBJ1-1; D may be TRBD1 (6 bases). The sequenced sample was PBMCs, obtained from a glioma patient whose treatment included an IDH1 peptide vaccine. The CDR3: CASSNIRDIGRTNTEAFF. Written as DNA, the CDR3 is TGTGCCAGTAGTAACATCCGGGACATAGGGAGGACTAACACTGAAGCTTTCTTT.